These T cell receptor beta chains were read from a single sample in a study of T cells in Graves' hyperthyroidism and ophthalmopathy. Each CDR3 protein is one row after TCRdb ran MiXCR on the multiplex PCR reads. The table includes roughly 750,000 distinct CDR3 sequences, about 17% detected once. The sequencing input was blood. The receptors were gathered from a man younger than 35 with Graves' hyperthyroidism. Each CDR3 is given with its conserved first and last residue. D genes are given only for firm matches. Expanded clones get a size class; other rows say once, few or many, or leave the size out.

V gene: TRBV6-1
J gene: TRBJ1-6
clone size: many
D gene: -
CDR3 DNA: TGTGCCAGCAGTGAACGGCAGGCCACGTCGGGTTCACCCCTCCACTTT
CDR3 protein: CASSERQATSGSPLHF

V gene: TRBV6-5
J gene: TRBJ2-7
clone size: -
D gene: -
CDR3 DNA: TGTGCCAGCAGTTACTCTACCGTTCTGACTGATGGTTACGAGCAGTACTTC
CDR3 protein: CASSYSTVLTDGYEQYF

V gene: TRBV6-2/TRBV6-3
J gene: TRBJ2-4
clone size: many
D gene: -
CDR3 DNA: TGTGCCAGCACTCGCCCAAACATTCAGTACTTC
CDR3 protein: CASTRPNIQYF

V gene: TRBV27
J gene: TRBJ2-7
clone size: many
D gene: -
CDR3 DNA: TGTGCCAGCAGCCGCCGGACGAACTACGAGCAGTACTTC
CDR3 protein: CASSRRTNYEQYF

V gene: TRBV19
J gene: TRBJ1-1
clone size: -
D gene: -
CDR3 DNA: TGTGCCAGTCAAAAGGGGGGGTTGGCGGGAACTGAAGCTTTCTTT
CDR3 protein: CASQKGGLAGTEAFF

V gene: TRBV19
J gene: TRBJ2-1
clone size: -
D gene: -
CDR3 DNA: TGTGCCAGTAGTCCGCCGGCTGGCATTACTATAGCTGAGCAGTTCTTC
CDR3 protein: CASSPPAGITIAEQFF

V gene: TRBV2
J gene: TRBJ2-1
clone size: many
D gene: -
CDR3 DNA: TGTGCCACCGAATTTCCTAACTCCTACAATGAGCAGTTCTTC
CDR3 protein: CATEFPNSYNEQFF

V gene: TRBV6-1
J gene: TRBJ1-1
clone size: few
D gene: TRBD1
CDR3 DNA: TGTGCCAGCAGTACCCGGGACAGGGCTCACCTTCTAATCCTAGAAGCTTTCTTT
CDR3 protein: CASSTRDRAHLLILEAFF

V gene: TRBV4-1
J gene: TRBJ2-7
clone size: many
D gene: -
CDR3 DNA: TGCGCCAGCAGCCAAGTTGGGACTCGGGAGCAGTACTTC
CDR3 protein: CASSQVGTREQYF

V gene: TRBV6-2/TRBV6-3
J gene: TRBJ2-5
clone size: many
D gene: -
CDR3 DNA: TGTGCCAGCACCTCGGGCCAAAAAGAGACCCAGTACTTC
CDR3 protein: CASTSGQKETQYF

V gene: TRBV19
J gene: TRBJ2-7
clone size: few
D gene: -
CDR3 DNA: TGTGCCAGTAGTATGGGTCGAGGCGAGCAGTACTTC
CDR3 protein: CASSMGRGEQYF

V gene: TRBV4-3
J gene: TRBJ1-1
clone size: -
D gene: -
CDR3 DNA: TGCGCCAGCAGCCCGATAGTATGGCGGCTGAACACTGAAGCTTTCTTT
CDR3 protein: CASSPIVWRLNTEAFF

V gene: TRBV27
J gene: TRBJ2-2
clone size: -
D gene: -
CDR3 DNA: TGTGCCAGCAGTTTAAGTTGGGACACCGGGGAGCTGTTTTTT
CDR3 protein: CASSLSWDTGELFF

V gene: TRBV28
J gene: TRBJ2-7
clone size: many
D gene: -
CDR3 DNA: TGTGCCAGCAGTTTCCCGGACTTCTACGAGCAGTACTTC
CDR3 protein: CASSFPDFYEQYF